The 31 T cell receptor beta chains reported below all come from one sample, sequenced in a study of OX40 agonist ivuxolimab in advanced cancers. The table came from immunoSEQ multiplex PCR; TCRdb's copy has only in-frame clones and leaves some out. This table holds approximately 75,000 clones, over 85% found once. This sample comprised CD4+ or CD8+ T cells sorted from blood, obtained in a trial of the OX40 agonist ivuxolimab. All receptors come from an adult with an advanced solid tumor such as melanoma, head and neck, liver or kidney cancer.

The genes are TRBV5-6 and TRBJ1-1, with D unclear. V was clipped by 8 bases and J by 2 bases, with 7 bases between them. CDR1 and CDR2 (germline): SGHDT, YYEEEE. CDR3 size: 11 residues. Written as DNA, the CDR3 is TGTGCCAGTAGTGCTAACACTGAAGCTTTCTTT. Protein product: CASSANTEAFF.

The V gene is TRBV6-5, the J gene TRBJ1-3; D is possibly TRBD1 (6 bases). Looked up from germline, CDR1 is MNHEY and CDR2 is SVGAGI. This CDR3 contains 14 residues. Trimming took off 6 bases at V and 0 bases at J, with 9 bases between the two ends. The DNA of the CDR3 is TGTGCCAGCAGCCGGACAGTCTCTGGAAACACCATATATTTT. It is translated as CASSRTVSGNTIYF.

The J gene is TRBJ2-3, the V gene TRBV15, with D uncertain. The CDR3 contains 14 residues. With 1 base removed from V and 4 bases from J, the gap between germline ends came to 9 bases. Germline loops: CDR1 LNHNV, CDR2 YYDKDF (reference sequence). The CDR3 DNA sequence: TGTGCCACCAGCAGAGCCCCATTGCCAGATACGCAGTATTTT. Translating gives CATSRAPLPDTQYF.

This rearrangement joins TRBV7-2 to TRBJ1-5; TRBD1 matches 9 bases. The V gene end was trimmed by 5 bases and the J gene end by 0 bases; junction bases not matched to a gene: 8. The germline V gene encodes CDR1 SGHTA and CDR2 FQGNSA. The CDR3 is 17 amino acids. Written as DNA, the CDR3 is TGTGCCAGCAGCCAGACCGGGACAGGGATTAGCAATCAGCCCCAGCATTTT. Amino acids: CASSQTGTGISNQPQHF.

V is TRBV28 and J is TRBJ2-3, with a possible D match to TRBD1 (6 bases). Between the trimmed V and J ends, which lost 5 bases and 1 base, there was a span of 10 bases. The germline V gene encodes CDR1 MDHEN and CDR2 SYDVKM. CDR3 length equals 14 residues. The CDR3 nucleotides read TGTGCCAGCAGTCCAGCAGGGGGCACAGATACGCAGTATTTT. The encoded protein is CASSPAGGTDTQYF.

This chain connects TRBV25-1 to TRBJ1-1, with D unclear. This CDR3 is 13 amino acids long. V lost 6 bases to trimming and J lost 1 base, with 9 bases between them. Germline CDR1 is MGHDK and CDR2 is SYGVNS. The CDR3 nucleotides are TGTGCCAGCAGCCCCTGGAGGAACACTGAAGCTTTCTTT. This codes for CASSPWRNTEAFF.

The rearrangement links TRBV4-3 to TRBJ2-1, with no clear D. The CDR3 is 14 amino acids. Germline V gene sequence: CDR1 LGHNA, CDR2 YSLEER. V was trimmed by 4 bases and J by 5 bases, leaving 12 bases between them. The CDR3 is CASSPTPVNNEQFF. In DNA, the CDR3 is TGCGCCAGCAGCCCAACCCCGGTTAACAATGAGCAGTTCTTC.

The sample holds one count of this clone. V gene TRBV19 combines with J gene TRBJ1-5, with 9 bases fitting TRBD1. The CDR3 is 14 amino acids. In germline, CDR1 is LNHDA, CDR2 SQIVND (reference sequence). V lost 6 bases and J lost 1; bases outside the gene matches: 1. The CDR3 here is CASRDRGSNQPQHF. Here the CDR3 DNA reads TGTGCCAGTAGGGACAGGGGAAGCAATCAGCCCCAGCATTTT.

This clone came up once. This chain joins TRBV19 and TRBJ2-1; the D gene is possibly TRBD2 (5 bases). With 6 bases removed from V and 6 bases from J, the gap between germline ends came to 15 bases. This CDR3 is 14 amino acids long. Per the germline V gene, CDR1 is LNHDA and CDR2 is SQIVND (reference sequence). In nucleotides, the CDR3 is TGTGCCAGTAGCGCGGACTTTAATCCCAATGAGCAGTTCTTC. Its protein product is CASSADFNPNEQFF.

CDR3 protein: CASRATASANTGELFF. The CDR3 DNA reads TGTGCCAGCAGGGCCACAGCGAGTGCGAACACCGGGGAGCTGTTTTTT. The gene calls are TRBV5-8 and TRBJ2-2; D unclear. V shed 5 bases and J shed 0 bases, with 14 bases lying between them. The germline CDR1 and CDR2 sequences are SGHTS and YDEGEE. The CDR3 length is 16 residues.

The chain has TRBV7-2 and TRBJ2-3; 8 positions match TRBD2. With 8 bases clipped from V and 0 bases from J, the junction kept 7 bases outside the gene matches. The germline gives CDR1 SGHTA, CDR2 FQGNSA. The CDR3 runs 15 residues. CDR3 residues: CASRRTSSSTDTQYF. The CDR3 DNA sequence: TGTGCCAGCCGACGGACTAGCAGCAGCACAGATACGCAGTATTTT.

The V and J genes are TRBV7-2 and TRBJ2-2, with D unresolved. This CDR3 comprises 17 residues. The V and J ends lost 0 bases and 0 bases respectively, with 11 bases between them. Germline lookup yields CDR1 SGHTA and CDR2 FQGNSA. The chain's CDR3 is CASSLASSYSNTGELFF. The CDR3 coding sequence is TGTGCCAGCAGCTTAGCTAGTTCCTACTCGAACACCGGGGAGCTGTTTTTT.

J is TRBJ2-2 and V is TRBV5-4; D unclear. Germline CDR1 and CDR2: SGHNT and YYREEE (reference sequence). The CDR3 consists of 15 residues. The germline V and J ends were trimmed by 3 bases and 4 bases, with 13 bases remaining between them. CDR3 sequence (DNA): TGTGCCAGCAGCTCCGAAGTGGGAAGCACCGGGGAGCTGTTTTTT. It translates to CASSSEVGSTGELFF.

The V call is TRBV7-8, the J call TRBJ1-5, with D perhaps TRBD1 (6 bases). From germline, CDR1 is SGHVS and CDR2 FQNEAQ. The germline V and J ends were trimmed by 4 bases and 1 base, with 11 bases remaining between them. The CDR3 sequence is 15 residues long. As DNA, the CDR3 is TGTGCCAGCAGCTCACAGGGCACGAGCAATCAGCCCCAGCATTTT. Protein: CASSSQGTSNQPQHF.

The chain combines TRBV5-1 with TRBJ2-7, with 11 bases aligning to TRBD2. Per germline, CDR1 SGHRS and CDR2 YFSETQ. CDR3 size: 15 residues. The V segment lost 3 bases and the J segment 3 bases; nucleotides outside the gene matches: 5. CDR3 DNA: TGCGCCAGCAGCTCATTAGCGGGAGGGTTCTACGAGCAGTACTTC. This sequence encodes CASSSLAGGFYEQYF.

This chain uses TRBV7-9 with TRBJ2-1; 16 positions match TRBD2. There are 15 residues in the CDR3. CDR1 SEHNR and CDR2 FQNEAQ come from the germline V gene (reference sequence). J was trimmed by 16 bases and V by 5 bases; bases with no gene match: 11. CDR3 sequence reads: CASSTFPGTSGGEFF. Here the CDR3 DNA reads TGTGCCAGCAGCACCTTCCCCGGGACTAGCGGGGGGGAATTCTTC.

The chain recombines TRBV10-3 with TRBJ2-2, with TRBD2 matching 13 bases. This CDR3 contains 15 residues. Trimming removed 6 bases from V and 6 bases from J; junction bases left unmatched: 4. The germline CDR1 and CDR2 sequences are ENHRY and SYGVKD. Written as DNA, the CDR3 is TGTGCCATCAGCGAGACTAGCGGGAGGCCCGGGGAGCTGTTTTTT. As protein: CAISETSGRPGELFF.

This clone was recorded once. The chain has TRBV6-1 and TRBJ2-1, with D maybe TRBD1 (5 bases). Germline lookup yields CDR1 MNHNS and CDR2 SASEGT. The CDR3 totals 14 residues. With 5 bases removed from V and 3 bases from J, the gap between germline ends came to 11 bases. Written as DNA, the CDR3 is TGTGCCAGCAGTAGAGTAGGGGACTACAATGAGCAGTTCTTC. Protein sequence: CASSRVGDYNEQFF.

This clone has only one observation. V gene TRBV19 combines with J gene TRBJ2-3, with D unclear. CDR1 and CDR2 (germline): LNHDA, SQIVND (reference sequence). V lost 6 bases, J lost 0 bases, and 7 bases lay in between. This CDR3 is 13 amino acids long. The DNA for the CDR3 is TGTGCCAGTAGACAGTTCAGCACAGATACGCAGTATTTT. It encodes CASRQFSTDTQYF.

This clone appeared once. The gene calls are TRBV28 and TRBJ2-7; 11 bases are shared with TRBD2. This CDR3 is 15 amino acids long. J gave up 2 bases and V 3 bases, and 3 bases lay outside the gene matches. Germline loops: CDR1 MDHEN, CDR2 SYDVKM. CDR3 nucleotides: TGTGCCAGCAGTTTGAATAGCGGGGGGGCCTACGAGCAGTACTTC. Translation gives CASSLNSGGAYEQYF.

The sample holds one count of this clone. The chain uses TRBV19 and TRBJ1-5; D possibly corresponds to TRBD1 (5 bases). The germline V gene has CDR1 LNHDA and CDR2 SQIVND (reference sequence). The CDR3 sequence is 15 residues long. The V end was cut by 0 bases, the J end by 7 bases, with 13 bases between. The CDR3 region is CASSIDRGGYQPQHF. The CDR3 bases are TGTGCCAGTAGTATAGATCGTGGGGGGTACCAGCCCCAGCATTTT.

This chain joins TRBV20-1 and TRBJ2-1; D call uncertain. Trimming cost V 5 bases and J 8 bases, with 10 bases left between them. Germline loops: CDR1 DFQATT, CDR2 SNEGSKA (reference sequence). The length of the CDR3 is 11 residues. DNA for the CDR3: TGCAGTGCTCTCCAATTTGATGAGCAGTTCTTC. Protein product: CSALQFDEQFF.

The chain is built from TRBV27 and TRBJ2-7, with D perhaps assigned TRBD1 or TRBD2 (6 bases each). Germline values: CDR1 MNHEY, CDR2 SMNVEV (reference sequence). The CDR3 length is 17 residues. Trimming took 5 bases from V and 6 from J, leaving 26 bases between them. CDR3 in amino acids: CASSIRAAGASESEQYF. Written as DNA, the CDR3 is TGTGCCAGCAGTATAAGGGCGGCAGGGGCTAGCGAGAGCGAGCAGTACTTC.

This clone was recorded only once. This chain joins TRBV9 and TRBJ1-5; possible D gene TRBD1, 5 bases. Germline V gene data show CDR1 as SGDLS and CDR2 as YYNGEE. V was shortened by 4 bases and J by 3 bases, with 14 bases between the two germline ends. The CDR3 spans 15 residues. CDR3 nucleotide sequence: TGTGCCAGCAGCATTTCCGGGACCCCCAATCAGCCCCAGCATTTT. This gives the protein CASSISGTPNQPQHF.

The J gene is TRBJ1-1, the V gene TRBV10-3; unclear D gene. This CDR3 spans 12 amino acids. Germline loops: CDR1 ENHRY, CDR2 SYGVKD. Trimming stripped 10 bases from V and 1 base from J, with 10 bases between. The CDR3 DNA reads TGTGCCACTACGACGGAGAACACTGAAGCTTTCTTT. Protein sequence: CATTTENTEAFF.

The rearrangement joins TRBV5-1 to TRBJ1-1, with 10 bases matching TRBD1. From germline, CDR1 is SGHRS and CDR2 YFSETQ. The length of the CDR3 is 15 residues. The V and J ends lost 4 bases and 6 bases, in that order; junction bases with no gene match: 9. The DNA for the CDR3 is TGCGCCAGCAGCCCCTGGGACAGGGGTGACGCTGAAGCTTTCTTT. It is translated as CASSPWDRGDAEAFF.

A single count supports this clone. The V gene is TRBV5-4, the J gene TRBJ2-2; TRBD2 matches at 8 bases. In germline, CDR1 is SGHNT, CDR2 YYREEE (reference sequence). V lost 5 bases, J lost 0 bases, and 0 bases stayed unmatched. The CDR3 length is 14 residues. CDR3 protein: CASSSGANTGELFF. In DNA, the CDR3 is TGTGCCAGCAGTAGCGGGGCGAACACCGGGGAGCTGTTTTTT.

The genes are TRBV19 and TRBJ2-4; possibly TRBD1 for D (5 bases). The CDR3 spans 16 residues. The V gene's germline CDR1 is LNHDA and CDR2 SQIVND (reference sequence). V was trimmed by 3 bases and J by 0 bases, leaving 12 bases between them. The CDR3 DNA sequence: TGTGCCAGTAGTATTGACAGAGCTCTAGCCAAAAACATTCAGTACTTC. Amino acid sequence: CASSIDRALAKNIQYF.

The genes are TRBV30 and TRBJ2-5, with 10 bases aligning to TRBD2. In germline, CDR1 is GTSNPN, CDR2 SVGIG (reference sequence). This CDR3 has 12 residues. V dropped 7 bases and J dropped 4; count of bases not matched to a gene: 3. The chain's CDR3 is CALSGGGETQYF. In DNA form, the CDR3 reads TGTGCCTTAAGCGGGGGGGGAGAGACCCAGTACTTC.

The CDR3 loop reads CASSPPTGFNEKLFF. DNA for the CDR3: TGTGCCAGCTCACCACCGACAGGGTTTAATGAAAAACTGTTTTTT. This sequence joins TRBV18 and TRBJ1-4, with TRBD1 matching over 7 bases. The germline V gene encodes CDR1 KGHSH and CDR2 LQKENI. This CDR3 has 15 amino acids. With V trimmed by 0 bases and J by 4 bases, 2 bases remained unmatched.

Regarding this clone: The same CDR3 is also encoded by other DNA sequences in this sample. The rearrangement uses TRBV7-2 and TRBJ2-3; D is ambiguous. Trimming removed 4 bases from V and 4 bases from J, with 6 bases in between. The CDR3 loop spans 12 amino acids. CDR1 and CDR2 (germline): SGHTA, FQGNSA. The CDR3 spells CASSSLSDTQYF. In DNA, the CDR3 is TGTGCCAGCAGCTCTTTGTCAGATACGCAGTATTTT.